These T cell receptor beta chains were read from a single sample in a study of blood T cell repertoires in COVID-19. TCRdb's copy holds only in-frame clones and misses some; the assay was immunoSEQ multiplex PCR. In the table there are 200,000 to 300,000 clones, 80% to 85% of which are singletons. The source material was peripheral blood. The receptor source for this set is a woman aged 60-70 years with active or convalescent COVID-19. Both conserved end residues are part of each CDR3. Not every row has a clone size; where given, it reads once, few, many or a size class.

V gene	clone size	J gene	CDR3 protein
TRBV2	-	TRBJ2-5	CASSETGLGETQYF
TRBV5-4	-	TRBJ2-2	CASSNRDRGLYTGELFF
TRBV13	-	TRBJ2-4	CASSPGQGSQYF
TRBV11-2	-	TRBJ2-3	CASTPMSGGATDTQYF
TRBV30	-	TRBJ2-3	CAWSGGSGTDTQYF
TRBV5-1	-	TRBJ2-2	CASSPRGSENTGELFF
TRBV6-1	-	TRBJ1-2	CASGGEGSLSNYGYTF
TRBV3-1/TRBV3-2	-	TRBJ2-1	CASSPWTSGNNEQFF
TRBV11-2	-	TRBJ2-7	CASSLGDRQYF
TRBV6-2/TRBV6-3	-	TRBJ2-7	CASSYVDQGGEQYF
TRBV19	once	TRBJ1-5	CASSIGEGSNQPQHF
TRBV5-6	few	TRBJ2-7	CASSWSGTGWFEQYF
TRBV5-1	many	TRBJ2-7	CASKGGAGSYEQYF
TRBV18	-	TRBJ2-2	CASSPELAPGELFF
TRBV2	-	TRBJ2-5	CASSVLGKATQYF
TRBV19	few	TRBJ1-4	CASSISRVTNEKLFF
TRBV30	-	TRBJ2-3	CAWSVPSGTAADTQYF
TRBV5-1	-	TRBJ1-6	CASSLGQGTSPLHF
TRBV7-3	-	TRBJ2-2	CASSPGGGPTGELFF
TRBV5-1	once	TRBJ1-2	CASSRQIPDYGYTF
TRBV4-3	-	TRBJ2-2	CASSQAGGALSGELFF
TRBV2	-	TRBJ1-1	CASSDPHRGSNTEAFF
TRBV5-1	-	TRBJ1-2	CASSTTGDYGYTF
TRBV19	-	TRBJ2-3	CASALRRGPYTDTQYF
TRBV6-5	-	TRBJ2-3	CASTFFSETDTQYF
TRBV18	-	TRBJ2-3	CASSQGTSTDTQYF
TRBV5-8	few	TRBJ2-7	CASPRGQSYEQYF
TRBV9	once	TRBJ2-3	CASSLQGAGTDTQYF
TRBV7-9	-	TRBJ2-1	CASSLEVRRGNEQFF
TRBV29-1	-	TRBJ1-3	CSVVGDTIYF
TRBV12-2	-	TRBJ2-7	CASRPTTGTYEQYF
TRBV6-5	-	TRBJ1-1	CASSYSSIGDTEAFF
TRBV19	-	TRBJ1-5	CASSINRGDQPQHF
TRBV5-1	few	TRBJ2-7	CASSLSRYEQYF
TRBV21-1	-	TRBJ1-2	CASSNWNRDSPNYGYTF
TRBV11-2	-	TRBJ1-6	CASSSPQGSSYNSPLHF
TRBV10-3	few	TRBJ1-5	CATASPGPYSNQPQHF
TRBV27	-	TRBJ2-3	CASSPLGRGEADTQYF
TRBV5-1	-	TRBJ1-1	CASSFTPGGTEAFF
TRBV28	-	TRBJ1-6	CASSFQGLRNSPLHF
TRBV5-1	-	TRBJ2-4	CASSLASSGGHIQYF
TRBV7-2	-	TRBJ2-2	CASSLGGGSGELFF
TRBV19	-	TRBJ2-3	CASSFRLAGGPRTDTQYF
TRBV27	-	TRBJ1-1	CASSLFHGQGRPNTEAFF
TRBV2	-	TRBJ1-2	CASRRRGVNYGYTF
TRBV7-9	-	TRBJ1-2	CASSPGQGDGYTF
TRBV7-8	-	TRBJ1-1	CASSLTVAGLNTEAFF
TRBV5-4	once	TRBJ1-6	CASSTGHPSPLHF
TRBV6-1	-	TRBJ2-3	CASSGHSLRLAGGRNTQYF
TRBV6-2/TRBV6-3	once	TRBJ2-7	CASSLQGASYEQYF
TRBV29-1	-	TRBJ2-3	CSVESADTDTQYF
TRBV6-6	-	TRBJ1-1	CASSLQGTDTEAFF
TRBV6-5	-	TRBJ1-2	CASSYSYFTNYGYTF
TRBV10-3	-	TRBJ2-3	CAISESTRTDTQYF
TRBV4-1	-	TRBJ2-3	CASSTYPTSVPTDTQYF
TRBV12-3/TRBV12-4	-	TRBJ2-5	CASSWGRGGTQYF
TRBV7-2	-	TRBJ2-5	CASSFQGGPQETQYF
TRBV7-3	-	TRBJ1-1	CASSLQENTEAFF